Below are 15 T cell receptor beta chains sequenced from a single sample in a study of blood T cell repertoires in COVID-19. The table came from immunoSEQ multiplex PCR; TCRdb's copy has only in-frame clones and leaves some out. The sample yields a few hundred thousand clones, 75% to 90% seen once. Sequenced material: peripheral blood. The receptors were sampled from a man aged 55 to 69 who had recovered from COVID-19.

In DNA, the CDR3 is TGTGCCAGTACGGGGGGGACAGGGCTTACGGAGCAGTTCTTC. Translating gives CASTGGTGLTEQFF. The chain combines TRBV7-8 with TRBJ2-1; possibly TRBD1 for D (9 bases). The CDR3 covers 14 residues. Trimming cost V 9 bases and J 10 bases, with 22 bases left between them. Germline CDR1 is SGHVS and CDR2 is FQNEAQ.

The rearrangement links TRBV30 to TRBJ2-2; 8 bases align to TRBD1. CDR3 length: 15 amino acids. The germline V gene has CDR1 GTSNPN and CDR2 SVGIG (reference sequence). V lost 5 bases, J lost 5 bases, and 10 bases stayed unmatched. This chain's CDR3 is CAWETGGFVTGELFF. DNA for the CDR3: TGTGCCTGGGAAACAGGGGGGTTTGTGACCGGGGAGCTGTTTTTT.

The sample holds one count of this clone. The rearrangement links TRBV29-1 to TRBJ2-7, with D possibly matching TRBD1 (6 bases). Deletions cut 4 bases from V and 4 bases from J, with 17 bases between. The V gene's germline CDR1 is SQVTM and CDR2 ANQGSEA. The CDR3 extends over 14 amino acids. CDR3 sequence reads: CSVGLLGRGYEQYF. As DNA, the CDR3 is TGCAGCGTTGGCCTACTCGGCAGGGGTTACGAGCAGTACTTC.

CDR3 DNA: TGCGCCAGCAGCCAGCAACGACGGACAGGGCTGCCAGATACGCAGTATTTT. Translation: CASSQQRRTGLPDTQYF. This sequence joins TRBV5-1 and TRBJ2-3, with 8 bases matching TRBD1. Germline V lookup: CDR1 SGHRS, CDR2 YFSETQ. Trimming cost V 4 bases and J 4 bases; bases outside gene matches: 14. The CDR3 runs to 17 residues. Variable domain in full (rest from reference TRBV5-1 and TRBJ2-3): KAGVTQTPRYLIKTRGQQVTLSCSPISGHRSVSWYQQTPGQGLQFLFEYFSETQRNKGNFPGRFSGRQFSNSRSEMNVSTLELGDSALYLCASSQQRRTGLPDTQYFGPGTRLTVL.

The chain recombines TRBV5-1 with TRBJ2-1, with 13 bases lining up with TRBD2. J was trimmed by 1 base and V by 4 bases; bases with no gene match: 5. Germline CDR1 and CDR2: SGHRS and YFSETQ. The CDR3 contains 17 residues. CDR3 in amino acids: CASSRTSGSGSYNEQFF. The DNA of the CDR3 is TGCGCCAGCAGCCGGACTAGCGGGAGTGGGTCCTACAATGAGCAGTTCTTC.

CDR3 nucleotide sequence: TGTGCCAGCTCACCGGACGTACAGGGGGACCTTGGCTACACCTTC. Translated, it gives CASSPDVQGDLGYTF. V and J are TRBV18 and TRBJ1-2; TRBD1 aligns across 8 bases. Per germline, CDR1 KGHSH and CDR2 LQKENI. The CDR3 consists of 15 residues. V was pared by 3 bases and J by 7 bases, with 10 bases of the junction left unmatched.

This chain uses TRBV6-4 with TRBJ1-6, with 7 bases fitting TRBD1. Germline V gene sequence: CDR1 MRHNA, CDR2 SNTAGT. CDR3 length: 18 amino acids. The ends lost 4 bases at V and 10 bases at J; junction bases unmatched: 19. The CDR3 DNA follows: TGTGCCAGCAGTGCCAAGCCGAGGGGGCGGCTGTTAAGGTCACCCCTCCACTTT. Protein sequence: CASSAKPRGRLLRSPLHF.

V gene TRBV11-2 combines with J gene TRBJ2-1, with D hard to call. The CDR3 is 13 amino acids. Germline V gives CDR1 SGHAT, CDR2 FQNNGV. Trimming cost V 4 bases and J 9 bases, with 13 bases left between them. The CDR3 DNA reads TGTGCCAGCAGCTCGTCGCGCGGCTCTGAGCAGTTCTTC. Residues: CASSSSRGSEQFF.

The sample holds a few counts of this clone. V gene TRBV2 combines with J gene TRBJ2-7; 11 bases are a match to TRBD2. Trimming at V came to 5 bases and at J to 6 bases, leaving 9 bases not matched to a gene. The CDR3 is 15 residues long. The germline V gene has CDR1 SNHLY and CDR2 FYNNEI. The CDR3 region is CASSPIAGGGGEQYF. The CDR3 DNA reads TGTGCCAGCAGTCCTATAGCGGGAGGGGGCGGCGAGCAGTACTTC.

This clone was recorded a few times. The chain uses TRBV7-9 and TRBJ2-3, with 7 bases identical to TRBD1. This CDR3 contains 15 residues. The J segment lost 5 bases and the V segment lost 2 bases, leaving 7 bases of the junction unmatched. Germline-derived CDR1 and CDR2 are SEHNR and FQNEAQ (reference sequence). CDR3 DNA sequence: TGTGCCAGCAGCTTATGGCCCGACAGGGAAGATACGCAGTATTTT. Translation: CASSLWPDREDTQYF.

V gene TRBV24-1 combines with J gene TRBJ1-5, with D unresolved. The length of the CDR3 is 15 residues. Per germline, CDR1 KGHDR and CDR2 SFDVKD. V lost 7 bases and J lost 0, with 12 bases in between. CDR3 in DNA: TGTGCCACCAGCCGCAGCCCAGGTAGCAATCAGCCCCAGCATTTT. Residues: CATSRSPGSNQPQHF.

The V call is TRBV25-1, the J call TRBJ2-3; 8 bases are shared with TRBD2. Germline CDR1 and CDR2: MGHDK and SYGVNS. The CDR3 consists of 16 residues. V gave up 6 bases and J gave up 3 bases; unmatched junction bases: 11. The chain's CDR3 is CASSPSGGGLTDTQYF. Here the CDR3 DNA reads TGTGCCAGCAGCCCATCGGGGGGGGGCCTAACAGATACGCAGTATTTT. Supplemented by reference TRBV25-1 and TRBJ2-3, the full variable domain reads EADIYQTPRYLVIGTGKKITLECSQTMGHDKMYWYQQDPGMELHLIHYSYGVNSTEKGDLSSESTVSRIRTEHFPLTLESARPSHTSQYLCASSPSGGGLTDTQYFGPGTRLTVL.

The chain is built from TRBV28 and TRBJ2-2, with TRBD2 matching over 11 bases. The CDR3 length is 17 residues. Germline-derived CDR1 and CDR2 are MDHEN and SYDVKM. The ends lost 6 bases at V and 1 base at J; junction bases unmatched: 7. CDR3 DNA sequence: TGTGCCAGCAGACCGTCCGGACTAGCGGGGAACACCGGGGAGCTGTTTTTT. It specifies CASRPSGLAGNTGELFF.

This chain links TRBV12-3 or TRBV12-4 with TRBJ2-7, with 9 bases fitting TRBD1. Unmatched junction bases numbered 5, after V lost 5 bases and J lost 6 bases. This CDR3 comprises 13 residues. CDR3 loop: CASSRTGGGEQYF. For the CDR3, the DNA is TGTGCCAGCAGTAGAACAGGGGGCGGCGAGCAGTACTTC.

This clone showed up just once. This sequence joins TRBV7-3 and TRBJ2-3; 8 bases map to TRBD2. V lost 4 bases and J lost 3; bases outside the gene matches: 3. Germline lookup yields CDR1 SGHTA and CDR2 FQGTGA. The CDR3 totals 14 residues. CDR3 region: CASSSSGGTDTQYF. CDR3 DNA: TGTGCCAGCAGCTCGAGCGGGGGTACAGATACGCAGTATTTT.